The following is a T cell receptor beta chain sequence with its context. At least ten counts were recorded for this clonotype. The antigen it binds to is not known. Base-call qualities are not available, and no considerably larger clone is one nucleotide away. The sample belongs to a study of human T cells and chemical hapten exposure (dated by TCRdb to about 2021). The study in broad terms: For sensitization, 2% DPC in acetone was applied to a roughly 2 cm by roughly 2 cm area of upper inner arm skin. This study followed changes in the peripheral blood TCR repertoire in vivo during primary and secondary sensitization of alopecia patients to the hapten diphenylcyclopropenone (DPC). Libraries were pooled for sequencing, and per-sample TCR yields varied mainly because of small differences in library volumes within the pool. Patch testing on the upper back used Finn chambers containing 0.01% DPC, with scoring done after 6 days according to International Contact Dermatitis Research Group standards. Most of the patients in the cohort were female, and the cohort covered alopecia areata with under or over 50% scalp involvement, alopecia totalis and alopecia universalis. Throughout the study period of approximately 23 weeks, patients also received therapeutic DPC doses to the scalp every week. Around 30 alopecia patients provided blood for TCR sequencing at one to four time points (pre-sensitization, 2, 6 and 24 weeks). Blood samples were taken from patients before sensitization (week 0) and at 2, 6 and about 24 weeks after DPC sensitization. Beyond this particular receptor, the publication reports: No change with DPC sensitization was found in the number of TCRs above 1 in 1000 frequency, and no evidence of global repertoire structure alterations was found. Significantly more large CDR3 similarity clusters were formed by expanded TCRs than by pre-sensitization or healthy control sets, consistent with antigen-driven responses. Alopecia, a presumed autoimmune disease, was present in all patients, so the immune response of the patients might differ from that of healthy individuals. After repeated subsampling, the strength of the expansion versus patch-test correlation and the threshold at which it became significant changed. Patch test score was positively correlated with the number of PT1 expanded TCRs, with significance at thresholds 8, 16 and 32 but not at 4.

Libraries were made using RACE. Sequencing was performed on a NextSeq 500. During library preparation, unique molecular identifiers were attached to individual cDNA molecules so that TCRs could be counted quantitatively and reproducibly. From each blood RNA sample, both TCR alpha and TCR beta chains were sequenced. Processing in the source paper ran as follows. A median of roughly 99,000 TCRs per sample was observed, with a range of about 23,224 to 700,000. V, J and CDR3 annotation of the TCR reads was carried out using the Decombinator software suite. For the PS versus PT1 abundance plots, all samples were subsampled to the same number of TCRs (28,000). TCRs were defined as expanded if absent before sensitization and observed at least eight times at the 2-week time point. TCRdb trimmed public reads at Q25 via fastp, called clones via MiXCR and kept in-frame beta chains. Rows are unified per CDR3 protein, each entry keeping the most common DNA and genes. TCRdb, not the original authors, processed these V and J calls. Within this sample are more than 300,000 distinct CDR3 sequences, with around 5.5% of them counted one time only. Jointly, the top ten make up around 8.8% of the sample.

What this sample's time point label stands for: pre-sensitization, week 0. The meaning of the sample's treatment or condition label: therapeutic diphenylcyclopropenone sensitization with weekly scalp DPC. At each patch-test visit, blood was drawn before the patch test was applied. Patients were eligible if aged 18 to 70, diagnosed with alopecia and judged suitable for DPC therapy, and pregnant patients were excluded. Total RNA was extracted from unfractionated whole blood that had been collected in Tempus Blood RNA tubes. The junction shows trimming of 0 bases on V and 4 bases on J, and the gene matches do not reach 9 bases of it. CDR3 length: 17 amino acids, cysteine to phenylalanine. Only the CDR3 portion is preserved as DNA: 51 bases, with reading frame beginning at the first base. CDR1 and CDR2 are read off the germline V gene as LGHNA and YNFKEQ.

This receptor was obtained from a woman aged 18 to 35 with alopecia areata. Some clones in this sample may be carry-over from other donors' samples. The receptor chain draws on TRBV4-2 and TRBJ2-3, with TRBD2 identical over 8 junction bases. The material was whole blood, obtained in connection with sensitization to the hapten diphenylcyclopropenone (DPC). The CDR3 is CASSQEVAGGGSDTQYF. Read as DNA, the sequence is TGTGCCAGCAGCCAAGAGGTGGCGGGGGGAGGTTCAGATACGCAGTATTTT.